Sequencing of this T cell receptor (beta chain) was carried out in a study of blood T cell repertoires in COVID-19. The protocol was immunoSEQ multiplex PCR, while the TCRdb copy is restricted to in-frame clones and leaves out a portion. The sample records about 160,000 clones, about nine tenths being singletons. The TCR originated in an elderly man with acute or convalescent COVID-19. The sample taken for sequencing was peripheral blood.

The CDR3 loop reads CASSGQGSTDTQYF. CDR3 nucleotides: TGCGCCAGCAGCGGACAGGGGTCCACAGATACGCAGTATTTT. V is TRBV5-1 and J is TRBJ2-3; TRBD1 matches at 9 bases. CDR1 and CDR2 (germline): SGHRS, YFSETQ. The V segment lost 4 bases and the J segment 2 bases; nucleotides outside the gene matches: 2. This CDR3 contains 14 residues.